Presented here are 5 T cell receptor beta chains from one specimen sequenced in a study of T cell responses to AZD1222 COVID-19 vaccine. Using immunoSEQ multiplex PCR, the repertoire was profiled, and TCRdb retains in-frame clones only, with some absent. Of some 170,000 clones listed, more than 85% are singletons. The sample was peripheral blood, taken 28 days after the second AZD1222 dose. These receptor sequences come from an adult who received the AZD1222 COVID-19 vaccine.

The J gene is TRBJ2-3, the V gene TRBV14, with 13 bases aligning to TRBD2. CDR1 is SGHDN and CDR2 is FVKESK in the germline V gene. The CDR3 has 18 amino acids. V shed 1 base and J 2 bases; nucleotides not matched to a gene: 6. CDR3 in amino acids: CASSQGLAGGGSTDTQYF. In DNA form, the CDR3 reads TGTGCCAGCAGCCAAGGACTAGCGGGAGGTGGATCCACAGATACGCAGTATTTT.

This rearrangement joins TRBV19 to TRBJ1-2; a weak D match, TRBD1 (6 bases). V lost 7 bases and J 8 bases, leaving 20 bases between the germline ends. The CDR3 spans 14 residues. Per the germline V gene, CDR1 is LNHDA and CDR2 is SQIVND (reference sequence). The CDR3 coding sequence is TGTGCCAGTACCACTATCCTGACAGGTCGAGGCTACACCTTC. Its translation: CASTTILTGRGYTF.

This chain links TRBV5-6 with TRBJ1-6, with D possibly matching TRBD1 (5 bases). There are 14 residues in the CDR3. CDR1 is SGHDT and CDR2 is YYEEEE in the germline V gene. V was pared by 3 bases and J by 8 bases, with 12 bases between. In DNA form, the CDR3 reads TGTGCCAGCAGCTGGGGACTTTTTCATTCACCCCTCCACTTT. It translates to CASSWGLFHSPLHF.

V gene TRBV27 combines with J gene TRBJ2-5; TRBD2 matches at 8 bases. In germline, CDR1 is MNHEY, CDR2 SMNVEV (reference sequence). This CDR3 is built from 12 residues. The trim removed 6 bases at V and 7 bases at J, leaving 4 bases unmatched. DNA for the CDR3: TGTGCCAGCAGCCGGGGGGGAGGGACCCAGTACTTC. It specifies CASSRGGGTQYF.

The gene calls are TRBV10-3 and TRBJ1-3; 7 bases are a match to TRBD1. The CDR3 extends over 17 amino acids. Germline trimming cut 0 bases from V and 2 bases from J; bases unmatched to any gene: 7. The germline V gene encodes CDR1 ENHRY and CDR2 SYGVKD. In nucleotides, the CDR3 is TGTGCCATCAGTGAGTCCGCACAGGGGACGGCTGGAAACACCATATATTTT. Its protein product is CAISESAQGTAGNTIYF.